These 24 T cell receptor beta chains were sequenced from one sample in a study of T cell repertoires in cytomegalovirus infection. TCRdb passed the reads through MiXCR, listing each CDR3 protein once. The top ten clones hold roughly a sixth of a sample with about 150,000 distinct CDR3 sequences, about a sixth of them seen once. Sequencing input: CD8+ T cells from PBMCs. These TCRs come from a human donor in good health (CMV status not recorded). Some clones in this sample may be carry-over from other donors' samples.

This clonotype was counted between two and nine times. The rearrangement uses TRBV27 and TRBJ2-7; unclear D gene. The CDR3 covers 10 residues. The germline V gene has CDR1 MNHEY and CDR2 SMNVEV (reference sequence). V was shortened by 8 bases and J by 4 bases, with 6 bases between the two germline ends. This chain's CDR3 is CASGPYEQYF. The CDR3, as DNA: TGTGCCAGCGGCCCGTACGAGCAGTACTTC.

The genes are TRBV5-6 and TRBJ2-1, with TRBD2 matching 12 bases. V lost 5 bases and J lost 2; bases outside the gene matches: 8. Germline V gives CDR1 SGHDT, CDR2 YYEEEE. The CDR3 has 17 amino acids. The CDR3 nucleotides are TGTGCCAGCAGTCTCCGACTAGCGGGAGCCCCCTACAATGAGCAGTTCTTC. Protein product: CASSLRLAGAPYNEQFF. Looking up the rest from reference TRBV5-6 and TRBJ2-1 gives the full variable domain: DAGVTQSPTHLIKTRGQQVTLRCSPKSGHDTVSWYQQALGQGPQFIFQYYEEEERQRGNFPDRFSGHQFPNYSSELNVNALLLGDSALYLCASSLRLAGAPYNEQFFGPGTRLTVL.

In regard to this clonotype: This could be a read error, since a much larger clone is one nucleotide away. The rearrangement joins TRBV28 to TRBJ1-4; D is undetermined. Between the trimmed V and J ends, which lost 6 bases and 3 bases, there was a span of 5 bases. The CDR3 has 12 amino acids. Germline V gene lookup returns CDR1 MDHEN and CDR2 SYDVKM. CDR3 bases: TGTGCCAGCAGGGCACCTAATGAAAAACTGTTTTTT. It translates to CASRAPNEKLFF.

The V and J genes are TRBV9 and TRBJ1-1; D call uncertain. V lost 5 bases and J 5 bases, leaving 16 bases between the germline ends. The germline V gene encodes CDR1 SGDLS and CDR2 YYNGEE. There are 14 residues in the CDR3. The CDR3 DNA reads TGTGCCAGCAGTGCCGGACTGGTTAGGACTGAAGCTTTCTTT. Protein: CASSAGLVRTEAFF. The full variable domain, completed using reference TRBV9 and TRBJ1-1, is DSGVTQTPKHLITATGQRVTLRCSPRSGDLSVYWYQQSLDQGLQFLIQYYNGEERAKGNILERFSAQQFPDLHSELNLSSLELGDSALYFCASSAGLVRTEAFFGQGTRLTVV.

The CDR3 DNA reads as TGTGCCAGCAGTTTCTGGACAGGGAACGGGGAGCTGTTTTTT. Amino acids: CASSFWTGNGELFF. The J gene is TRBJ2-2, the V gene TRBV28; TRBD1 aligns across 8 bases. This CDR3 spans 14 amino acids. The junction had 4 bases not matched to a gene; V was cut back by 3 bases and J by 7 bases. CDR1 MDHEN and CDR2 SYDVKM come from the germline V gene.

Only a few counts were recorded for this clonotype. The chain uses TRBV7-9 and TRBJ2-7; weak D call: TRBD1 (6 bases). Trimming cost V 5 bases and J 3 bases, with 11 bases left between them. Germline-derived CDR1 and CDR2 are SEHNR and FQNEAQ (reference sequence). The CDR3 consists of 13 residues. In nucleotides, the CDR3 is TGTGCCAGCAGCCCCGCGACAGGCTACGAGCAGTACTTC. This gives the protein CASSPATGYEQYF.

At least ten counts were recorded for this clonotype. The V call is TRBV7-2, the J call TRBJ2-7; 11 nucleotides line up with TRBD2. This CDR3 has 17 residues. Trimming at V came to 5 bases and at J to 9 bases, leaving 18 bases not matched to a gene. Per germline, CDR1 SGHTA and CDR2 FQGNSA. The CDR3 region has the DNA TGTGCCAGCAGCCTGTCCCCCACTAGCGGGAGTTTTTCGGGGCAGTACGTC. Protein sequence: CASSLSPTSGSFSGQYV.

This clonotype was seen more than once but under ten times. The chain uses TRBV20-1 and TRBJ2-1; D is perhaps TRBD2 (7 bases). Trimming stripped 6 bases from V and 8 bases from J, with 23 bases between. This CDR3 region has 15 residues. Germline lookup yields CDR1 DFQATT and CDR2 SNEGSKA (reference sequence). The CDR3 DNA reads TGCAGTGCCTCGGGGGGACACCCAAATGGCTATGAGCAGTTCTTC. Translating it yields CSASGGHPNGYEQFF.

V usage is TRBV29-1 and J usage is TRBJ2-1; D is uncertain. The CDR3 length is 8 residues. V shed 5 bases and J shed 7 bases, with 0 bases lying between them. Germline V gene data show CDR1 as SQVTM and CDR2 as ANQGSEA. The DNA of the CDR3 is TGCAGCGTTAATGAGCAGTTCTTC. This sequence encodes CSVNEQFF.

This clonotype was seen a handful of times. The chain combines TRBV19 with TRBJ2-2; D gene ambiguous. The V end lost 0 bases, the J end lost 0 bases, and 8 bases lay between the germline ends. CDR1 is LNHDA and CDR2 is SQIVND in the germline V gene (reference sequence). The CDR3 covers 16 residues. CDR3 DNA sequence: TGTGCCAGTAGTATAGAAACGGAAGCGAACACCGGGGAGCTGTTTTTT. It codes for CASSIETEANTGELFF.

The V call is TRBV7-8, the J call TRBJ2-1; 8 positions match TRBD1. Trimming cost V 6 bases and J 4 bases; bases outside gene matches: 8. Germline loops: CDR1 SGHVS, CDR2 FQNEAQ. The CDR3 consists of 15 residues. CDR3 in amino acids: CASRVTGGSYNEQFF. The CDR3 DNA follows: TGTGCCAGCAGGGTTACAGGGGGGTCGTACAATGAGCAGTTCTTC. Drawing the rest from reference TRBV7-8 and TRBJ2-1, the complete variable domain is GAGVSQSPRYKVAKRGQDVALRCDPISGHVSLFWYQQALGQGPEFLTYFQNEAQLDKSGLPSDRFFAERPEGSVSTLKIQRTQQEDSAVYLCASRVTGGSYNEQFFGPGTRLTVL.

J is TRBJ2-4 and V is TRBV6-2 or TRBV6-3, with 10 bases that match TRBD2. CDR1 and CDR2 (germline): MNHEY, SVGEGT. CDR3 length equals 17 residues. Trimming cost V 2 bases and J 8 bases; bases outside gene matches: 12. DNA for the CDR3: TGTGCCAGCAGTTACAAGGCTAGCGGGGGCCAGGGGGACATTCAGTACTTC. This sequence encodes CASSYKASGGQGDIQYF.

At least ten counts were recorded for this clonotype. The J gene is TRBJ2-7, the V gene TRBV7-2; 11 bases line up with TRBD1. Germline lookup yields CDR1 SGHTA and CDR2 FQGNSA. The CDR3 extends over 15 amino acids. After removal of 1 base from V and 3 bases from J, the junction contained 2 bases not matched to a gene. This CDR3 reads CASSLGTGGFYEQYF. The CDR3 DNA reads TGTGCCAGCAGCTTAGGGACAGGGGGCTTCTACGAGCAGTACTTC.

The chain joins TRBV5-6 to TRBJ2-4; D not certain. Germline V CDR1 and CDR2: SGHDT, YYEEEE. V lost 5 bases, J lost 2 bases, and 8 bases lay in between. The CDR3 length is 13 residues. CDR3 coding DNA: TGTGCCAGCAGTATTCTTTCCAAAAACATTCAGTACTTC. It translates to CASSILSKNIQYF.

V and J are TRBV11-2 and TRBJ2-3; D is ambiguous. Per the germline V gene, CDR1 is SGHAT and CDR2 is FQNNGV. Trimming removed 3 bases from V and 0 bases from J, with 7 bases in between. The CDR3 is 14 amino acids. The CDR3 sequence: CASSFWDSTDTQYF. The CDR3 coding sequence is TGTGCCAGCAGCTTCTGGGATAGCACAGATACGCAGTATTTT.

There are a few counts of this clonotype. V usage is TRBV7-2 and J usage is TRBJ1-1; D is ambiguous. Between the trimmed V and J ends, which lost 0 bases and 0 bases, there was a span of 5 bases. The germline V gene encodes CDR1 SGHTA and CDR2 FQGNSA. The CDR3 has 14 amino acids. The CDR3 bases are TGTGCCAGCAGCTTAGCAGGTTTGAACACTGAAGCTTTCTTT. Protein: CASSLAGLNTEAFF.

The rearrangement links TRBV7-9 to TRBJ2-1; D call uncertain. The CDR3 length is 12 residues. The ends were cut back, 3 bases at V and 6 bases at J, with 6 bases in the middle. The germline V gene has CDR1 SEHNR and CDR2 FQNEAQ (reference sequence). CDR3 in amino acids: CASSFTPNEQFF. CDR3 nucleotide sequence: TGTGCCAGCAGCTTTACACCCAATGAGCAGTTCTTC.

The chain carries TRBV5-1 and TRBJ2-5; D is uncertain. The CDR3 has 13 amino acids. CDR1 is SGHRS and CDR2 is YFSETQ in the germline V gene. V gave up 0 bases and J gave up 3 bases, with 6 bases separating them. CDR3 loop: CASSLGREETQYF. In DNA form, the CDR3 reads TGCGCCAGCAGCTTGGGCCGGGAAGAGACCCAGTACTTC.

In this sample, this clonotype turned up many times. The genes are TRBV4-3 and TRBJ2-7, with TRBD1 as a possible D gene (7 bases). The CDR3 has 16 amino acids. Germline CDR1 reads LGHNA; CDR2 reads YSLEER. Trimming pared 0 bases from V and 4 bases from J, leaving 16 bases between. In DNA, the CDR3 is TGCGCCAGCAGCCAAGATATCGGAGGGGGCGGATACGAGCAGTACTTC. Translation: CASSQDIGGGGYEQYF.

V is TRBV7-2 and J is TRBJ2-1, with D perhaps matching TRBD2 (6 bases). The germline V gene encodes CDR1 SGHTA and CDR2 FQGNSA. The V gene lost 1 base and the J gene lost 7 bases, with 17 bases spanning the gap. CDR3 length: 16 residues. The CDR3 region is CASSLVFTGAGNEQFF. The CDR3 coding sequence is TGTGCCAGCAGCTTAGTTTTTACGGGAGCGGGTAATGAGCAGTTCTTC.

This chain uses TRBV28 with TRBJ2-7; 7 bases are shared with TRBD1. CDR1 MDHEN and CDR2 SYDVKM come from the germline V gene. This CDR3 comprises 16 residues. Trimming took 8 bases from V and 4 from J; bases not matched to a gene: 17. The chain's CDR3 is CASDTLGQAHAYEQYF. The DNA for the CDR3 is TGTGCCAGCGACACACTAGGACAGGCCCATGCTTACGAGCAGTACTTC.

This clonotype was seen more than once but under ten times. V usage is TRBV7-9 and J usage is TRBJ1-1; unclear D gene. Trimming took 0 bases from V and 6 from J, leaving 5 bases between them. CDR3 length: 12 residues. Germline CDR1 reads SEHNR; CDR2 reads FQNEAQ (reference sequence). The CDR3 coding sequence is TGTGCCAGCAGCTTAGCGACCTCTGAAGCTTTCTTT. Amino acid sequence: CASSLATSEAFF.

This clonotype was found a few times. This chain joins TRBV10-3 and TRBJ2-7, with 9 bases matching TRBD1. The ends lost 6 bases at V and 1 base at J; junction bases unmatched: 7. Looked up from germline, CDR1 is ENHRY and CDR2 is SYGVKD. The CDR3 has 15 residues. The CDR3 coding sequence is TGTGCCATCAGCGACGACAGGGGGGAATCCTACGAGCAGTACTTC. It translates to CAISDDRGESYEQYF.

This clonotype was recorded a few times. V usage is TRBV7-2 and J usage is TRBJ1-1; 11 bases agree with TRBD1. CDR3 length: 13 residues. Trimming removed 0 bases from V and 11 bases from J; junction bases left unmatched: 2. The germline V gene has CDR1 SGHTA and CDR2 FQGNSA. The CDR3 DNA reads TGTGCCAGCAGCTTAGCGGGACAGGGGGACGCTTTCTTT. As protein: CASSLAGQGDAFF.